Below are 6 T cell receptor beta chains sequenced from a single sample in a study of identical twins. TCRdb re-called the 5' RACE reads with MiXCR, one entry per CDR3 protein. This sample has some 1,600,000 distinct CDR3 sequences, with about 32% found just once. Material for sequencing was cord blood. The receptors were gathered from a newborn girl in good health.

The chain couples TRBV28 to TRBJ2-5, with 9 bases aligning to TRBD2. CDR1 is MDHEN and CDR2 is SYDVKM in the germline V gene. CDR3 length: 15 amino acids. The ends lost 4 bases at V and 11 bases at J; junction bases unmatched: 14. The CDR3 nucleotides read TGTGCCAGCAGTTCCGCCCGGGGCGGGAGGGCGATTCAGTACTTC. Its protein product is CASSSARGGRAIQYF.

Points on this clonotype: One junction end does not reproduce the germline sequence, and a read error may be involved. The chain recombines TRBV6-5 with TRBJ2-1, with TRBD1 as a possible D gene (5 bases). CDR3 length: 13 amino acids. The germline gives CDR1 MNHEY, CDR2 SVGAGI. CDR3 bases: TGTGCCAGCGGTTATGGACACCAAGAGACCCAGTTCTTC. Its translation: CASGYGHQETQFF.

The rearrangement uses TRBV12-5 and TRBJ1-1; maybe TRBD1 (5 bases). Per the germline V gene, CDR1 is LGHNT and CDR2 is FRNRAP. V gave up 9 bases and J gave up 1 base, with 12 bases separating them. The CDR3 sequence is 13 residues long. CDR3 in DNA: TGTGCTAGCGGGGCTCCCTGGAACACTGAAGCTTTCTTT. This encodes CASGAPWNTEAFF.

The CDR3 DNA follows: TGTGCCAGCAGTTTCAGCGGGATAAAGTCCCGCAATCAGCCCCAGCATTTT. Translated, it gives CASSFSGIKSRNQPQHF. The chain employs TRBV28 and TRBJ1-5; D is unclear. Germline V gene lookup returns CDR1 MDHEN and CDR2 SYDVKM. The CDR3 is 17 residues long. V lost 3 bases and J lost 2, with 17 bases in between.

As to this clonotype: This may be a read error, as it is one base from a much larger clone. In this CDR3 the conserved last residue, phenylalanine or tryptophan, is missing, so a read error is likely. This sequence joins TRBV12-3 or TRBV12-4 and TRBJ1-2; 8 bases map to TRBD1. The CDR3 length is 13 residues. With V trimmed by 4 bases and J by 4 bases, 2 bases remained unmatched. The CDR3 DNA reads TGTGCCAGCAGTTCGGACAGGGTCTATGGCTACACCTCC. Translating gives CASSSDRVYGYTS.

The V call is TRBV19, the J call TRBJ2-3; D remains unclear. The CDR3 runs 15 residues. Germline V gene data show CDR1 as LNHDA and CDR2 as SQIVND (reference sequence). The V gene lost 4 bases and the J gene lost 4 bases, with 15 bases spanning the gap. This chain's CDR3 is CASSTRWPVADTQYF. Here the CDR3 DNA reads TGTGCCAGTAGTACCCGGTGGCCGGTGGCAGATACGCAGTATTTT.